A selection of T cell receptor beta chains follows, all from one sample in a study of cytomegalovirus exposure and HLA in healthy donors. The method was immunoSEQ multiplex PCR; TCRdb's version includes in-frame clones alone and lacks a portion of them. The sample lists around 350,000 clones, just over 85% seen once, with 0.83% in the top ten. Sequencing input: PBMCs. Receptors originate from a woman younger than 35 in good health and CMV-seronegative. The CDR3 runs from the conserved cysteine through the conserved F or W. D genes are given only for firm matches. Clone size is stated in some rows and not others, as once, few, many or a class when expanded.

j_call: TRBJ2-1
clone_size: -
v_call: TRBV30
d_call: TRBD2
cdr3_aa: CAWSVNRGGVNEQFF
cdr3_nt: TGTGCCTGGAGTGTAAACCGGGGGGGCGTAAATGAGCAGTTCTTC

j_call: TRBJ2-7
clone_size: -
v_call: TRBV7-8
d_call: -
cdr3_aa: CASSSHPGAIKSF
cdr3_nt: TGTGCCAGCAGCTCCCACCCCGGAGCGATCAAAAGCTTC

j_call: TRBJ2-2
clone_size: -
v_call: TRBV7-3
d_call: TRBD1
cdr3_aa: CASSLIPTGGPGELFF
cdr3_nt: TGTGCCAGCAGCCTAATCCCCACAGGGGGACCCGGGGAGCTGTTTTTT

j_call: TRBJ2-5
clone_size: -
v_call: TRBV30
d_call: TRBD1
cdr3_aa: CAWSEQGFQETQYF
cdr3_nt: TGTGCCTGGAGTGAACAGGGGTTCCAAGAGACCCAGTACTTC

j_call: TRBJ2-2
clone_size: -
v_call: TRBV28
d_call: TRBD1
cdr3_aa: CASSFRDWGQATGELFF
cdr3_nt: TGTGCCAGCAGTTTCAGAGATTGGGGACAGGCCACCGGGGAGCTGTTTTTT

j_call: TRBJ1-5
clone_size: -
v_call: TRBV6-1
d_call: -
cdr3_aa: CASRLGQYSNQPQHF
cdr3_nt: TGTGCCAGCAGGCTAGGACAGTATAGCAATCAGCCCCAGCATTTT

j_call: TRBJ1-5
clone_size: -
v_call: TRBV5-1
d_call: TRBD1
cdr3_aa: CASSQRGLDQPQHF
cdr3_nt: TGCGCCAGCAGCCAAAGGGGGCTCGATCAGCCCCAGCATTTT

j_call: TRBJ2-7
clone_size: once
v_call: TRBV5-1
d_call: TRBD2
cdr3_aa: CASSELAGSYEQYF
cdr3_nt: TGCGCCAGCAGTGAACTAGCGGGGTCCTACGAGCAGTACTTC

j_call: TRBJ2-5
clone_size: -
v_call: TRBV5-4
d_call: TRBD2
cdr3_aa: CASSFYSGGQETQYF
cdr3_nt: TGTGCCAGCAGCTTCTATAGCGGGGGGCAAGAGACCCAGTACTTC

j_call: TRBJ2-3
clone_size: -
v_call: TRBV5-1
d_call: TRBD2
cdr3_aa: CASSLGHGRSTDTQYF
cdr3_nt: TGCGCCAGCAGCTTAGGTCACGGGAGGAGCACAGATACGCAGTATTTT

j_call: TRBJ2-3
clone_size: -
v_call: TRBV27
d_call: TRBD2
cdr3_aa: CASSLGTAGLAGVQDTQYF
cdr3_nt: TGTGCCAGCAGTTTAGGAACGGCGGGACTAGCGGGAGTCCAAGATACGCAGTATTTT

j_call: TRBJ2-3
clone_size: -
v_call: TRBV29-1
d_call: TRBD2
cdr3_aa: CSVDVVTSGSPDTQYF
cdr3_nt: TGCAGCGTTGATGTCGTGACTAGCGGGAGCCCAGATACGCAGTATTTT

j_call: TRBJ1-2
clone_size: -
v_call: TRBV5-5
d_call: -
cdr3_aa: CASSLDLWPQGNYGYTF
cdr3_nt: TGTGCCAGCAGCTTGGATCTATGGCCCCAGGGGAACTATGGCTACACCTTC

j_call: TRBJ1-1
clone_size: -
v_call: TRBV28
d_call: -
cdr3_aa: CASSPPHTNTEAFF
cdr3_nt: TGTGCCAGCAGTCCCCCCCACACGAACACTGAAGCTTTCTTT

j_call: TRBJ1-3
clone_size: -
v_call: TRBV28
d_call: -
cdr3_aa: CASSPDNSGNTIYF
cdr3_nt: TGTGCCAGCAGCCCGGACAACTCTGGAAACACCATATATTTT

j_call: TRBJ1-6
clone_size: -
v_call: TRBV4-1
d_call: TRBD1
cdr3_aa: CASSQWTGDSPLHF
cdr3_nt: TGCGCCAGCAGCCAATGGACAGGGGATTCACCCCTCCACTTT

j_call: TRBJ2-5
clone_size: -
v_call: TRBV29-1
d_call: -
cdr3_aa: CSVEDLSGYRETQYF
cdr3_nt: TGCAGCGTTGAAGACTTATCAGGGTATAGGGAGACCCAGTACTTC

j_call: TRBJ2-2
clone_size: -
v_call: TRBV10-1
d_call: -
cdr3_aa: CASSESDRRYTGELFF
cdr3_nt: TGCGCCAGCAGTGAATCGGACAGAAGATACACCGGGGAGCTGTTTTTT

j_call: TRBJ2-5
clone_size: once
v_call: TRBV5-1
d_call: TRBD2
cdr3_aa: CASSLVPSGGQETQYF
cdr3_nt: TGCGCCAGCAGCTTGGTACCTAGCGGGGGCCAAGAGACCCAGTACTTC

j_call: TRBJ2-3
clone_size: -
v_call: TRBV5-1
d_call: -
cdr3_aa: CASSLWTATELRGPTDTQYF
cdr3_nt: TGCGCCAGCAGCTTGTGGACAGCAACCGAGCTGAGGGGTCCCACAGATACGCAGTATTTT

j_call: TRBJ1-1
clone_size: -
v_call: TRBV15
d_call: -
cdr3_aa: CAIAKEMTAEAFF
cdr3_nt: TGTGCCATCGCAAAGGAGATGACGGCCGAAGCTTTCTTT

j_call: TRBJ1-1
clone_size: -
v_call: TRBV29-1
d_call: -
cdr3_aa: CSVEGGGQNTEAFF
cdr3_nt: TGCAGCGTTGAAGGGGGGGGCCAGAACACTGAAGCTTTCTTT

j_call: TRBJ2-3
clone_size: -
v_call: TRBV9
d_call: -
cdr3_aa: CASSPGPRINTQYF
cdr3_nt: TGTGCCAGCAGCCCGGGTCCGAGGATAAATACGCAGTATTTT

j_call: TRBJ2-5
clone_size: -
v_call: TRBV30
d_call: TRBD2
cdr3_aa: CAWTGTSRLETQYF
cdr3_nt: TGTGCCTGGACCGGGACTAGCCGTTTGGAGACCCAGTACTTC

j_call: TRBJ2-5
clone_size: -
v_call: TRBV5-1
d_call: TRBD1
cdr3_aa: CASRARRGGEGTQYF
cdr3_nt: TGCGCCAGCAGGGCCCGGAGAGGGGGCGAAGGGACCCAGTACTTC

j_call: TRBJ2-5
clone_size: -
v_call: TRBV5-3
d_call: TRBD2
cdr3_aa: CARSLAEAGGPVETQYF
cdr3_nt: TGTGCCAGAAGCTTGGCAGAAGCGGGGGGCCCGGTGGAGACCCAGTACTTC

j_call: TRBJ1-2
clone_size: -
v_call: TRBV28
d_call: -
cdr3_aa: CASSFTGKYGYTF
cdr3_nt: TGTGCCAGCAGTTTTACAGGGAAATATGGCTACACCTTC

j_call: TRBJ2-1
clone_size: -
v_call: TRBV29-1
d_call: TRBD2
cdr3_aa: CSVEDRAGEWNEQFF
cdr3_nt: TGCAGCGTTGAAGATCGGGCGGGAGAGTGGAATGAGCAGTTCTTC

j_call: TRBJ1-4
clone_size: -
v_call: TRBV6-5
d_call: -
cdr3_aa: CAGQGDNEKLFF
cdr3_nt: TGTGCCGGCCAAGGGGATAATGAAAAACTGTTTTTT

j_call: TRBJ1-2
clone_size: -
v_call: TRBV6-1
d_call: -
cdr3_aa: CASSADWRGHYGYTF
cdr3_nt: TGTGCCAGCAGTGCAGACTGGCGGGGACACTATGGCTACACCTTC

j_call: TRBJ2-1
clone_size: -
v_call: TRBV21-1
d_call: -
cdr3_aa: CASRNSLPYNEQFF
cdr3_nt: TGTGCCAGCAGAAACAGTCTCCCCTACAATGAGCAGTTCTTC

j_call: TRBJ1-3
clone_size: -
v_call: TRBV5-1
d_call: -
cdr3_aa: CASSSDTSGNTIYF
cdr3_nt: TGCGCCAGCAGCTCCGACACCTCTGGAAACACCATATATTTT